These T cell receptor beta chains were read from a single sample in a study of CXCR3-negative and CXCR3-positive naive CD8 T cells. No DNA is given; TCRdb re-called the 5' RACE reads and lists each CDR3 protein once. The sample data list 100,000 to 150,000 distinct CDR3 sequences. The sequenced material came from naive CXCR3- CD8+ T cells from blood. The receptors stem from a human donor in good health. Some clones in this sample may be carry-over from other donors' samples. Each CDR3 is given with its conserved first and last residue.

V gene	J gene	CDR3 protein
TRBV28	TRBJ2-3	CASEAGTSTDTQYF
TRBV28	TRBJ2-1	CASSSGQRSYNEQFF
TRBV7-2	TRBJ2-3	CASSYRGRVTDTQYF
TRBV7-9	TRBJ1-1	CASSHGNTEAFF
TRBV7-9	TRBJ2-7	CASRGTSDPYEQYF
TRBV29-1	TRBJ2-5	CSVDQDGAQETQYF
TRBV20-1	TRBJ1-2	CSAPGEDDYGYTF
TRBV11-2	TRBJ2-7	CASSVSGTAGHEQYF
TRBV29-1	TRBJ1-2	CSVDPVAQGGGYTF
TRBV28	TRBJ2-6	CASSPGTVLSGANVLTF
TRBV5-1	TRBJ1-1	CASSSNSNTEAFF
TRBV20-1	TRBJ2-2	CSAKHTGELFF
TRBV5-5	TRBJ2-7	CASTIGYAEQYF
TRBV4-1	TRBJ2-2	CASSQDTGASTGELFF
TRBV29-1	TRBJ1-6	CSVSTGRVRNNSPLHF
TRBV7-3	TRBJ1-1	CASSIGQGRSEAFF
TRBV4-3	TRBJ2-6	CASSQGWGANVLTF
TRBV7-9	TRBJ1-4	CASSPPLRSNEKLFF
TRBV7-6	TRBJ2-7	CASSYGTSGGAGEQYF
TRBV29-1	TRBJ2-2	CSVVEGFDTGELFF
TRBV20-1	TRBJ1-1	CSAWTETSAEAFF
TRBV4-1	TRBJ2-7	CASSKTSAHEQYF
TRBV7-9	TRBJ2-7	CASSREGSMSGPSYEQYF
TRBV19	TRBJ2-1	CASSIYWDASYNEQFF
TRBV3-1	TRBJ2-7	CASSQPGLAGGPSYKQYF
TRBV11-2	TRBJ2-5	CASRPLEGNQETQYF
TRBV7-3	TRBJ1-5	CASSLTGGRVCNQPQHF
TRBV2	TRBJ1-4	CASSDRDVFEKLFF
TRBV6-2/TRBV6-3	TRBJ2-1	CASSYSVFPSGRTYNEQFF
TRBV27	TRBJ1-1	CASSGMNTEAFF
TRBV27	TRBJ2-3	CTSPAKWELTDTQYF
TRBV6-1	TRBJ2-3	CASSEGQGTTDTQYF
TRBV4-2	TRBJ1-4	CASSQESGTGGEKLFF
TRBV15	TRBJ2-7	CATSRVGTALSYEQYF
TRBV3-1	TRBJ2-7	CASSQAGLAAGYEQYF
TRBV28	TRBJ2-7	CASSFMGLVHNEQYF
TRBV20-1	TRBJ2-7	CTAGQSTNEQYF
TRBV7-9	TRBJ2-3	CASSLPTTSTDTQYF
TRBV29-1	TRBJ1-3	CSVPGTGNTINF
TRBV11-2	TRBJ2-7	CACQRSGGALEQYF
TRBV20-1	TRBJ2-5	CSASVGLAGGLEETQYF